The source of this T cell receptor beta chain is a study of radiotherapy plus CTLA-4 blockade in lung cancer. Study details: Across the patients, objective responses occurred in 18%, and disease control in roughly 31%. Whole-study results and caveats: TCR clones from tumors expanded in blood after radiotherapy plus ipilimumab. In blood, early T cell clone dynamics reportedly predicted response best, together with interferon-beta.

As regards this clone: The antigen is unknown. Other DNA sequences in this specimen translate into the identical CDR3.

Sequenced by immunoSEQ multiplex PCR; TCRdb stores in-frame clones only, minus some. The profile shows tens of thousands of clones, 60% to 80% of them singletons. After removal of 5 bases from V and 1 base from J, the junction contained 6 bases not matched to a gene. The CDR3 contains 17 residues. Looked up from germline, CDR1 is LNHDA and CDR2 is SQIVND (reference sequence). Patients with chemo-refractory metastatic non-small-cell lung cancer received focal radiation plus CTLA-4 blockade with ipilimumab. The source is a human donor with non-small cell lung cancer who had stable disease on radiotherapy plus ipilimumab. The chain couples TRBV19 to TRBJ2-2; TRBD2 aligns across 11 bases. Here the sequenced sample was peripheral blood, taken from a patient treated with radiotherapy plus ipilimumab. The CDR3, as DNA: TGTGCCAGTAGTGCCCTAGCGGGGGGCTGGAACACCGGGGAGCTGTTTTTT. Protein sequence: CASSALAGGWNTGELFF.